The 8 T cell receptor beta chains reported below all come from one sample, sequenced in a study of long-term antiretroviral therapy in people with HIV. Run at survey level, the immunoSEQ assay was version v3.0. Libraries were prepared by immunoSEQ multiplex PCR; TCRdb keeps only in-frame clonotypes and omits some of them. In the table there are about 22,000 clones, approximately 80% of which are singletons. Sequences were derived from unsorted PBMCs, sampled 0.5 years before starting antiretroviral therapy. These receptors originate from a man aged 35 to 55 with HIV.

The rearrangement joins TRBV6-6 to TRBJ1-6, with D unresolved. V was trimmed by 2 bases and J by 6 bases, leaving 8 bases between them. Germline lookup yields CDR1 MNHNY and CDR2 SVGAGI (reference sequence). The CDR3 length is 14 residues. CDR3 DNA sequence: TGTGCCAGCAGTTACGACCGGGCTAATTCACCCCTCCACTTT. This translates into CASSYDRANSPLHF.

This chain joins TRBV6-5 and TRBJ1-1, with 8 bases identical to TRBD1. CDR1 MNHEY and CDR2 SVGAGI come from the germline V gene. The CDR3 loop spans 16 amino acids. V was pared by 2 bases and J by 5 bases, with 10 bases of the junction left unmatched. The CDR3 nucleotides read TGTGCCAGCAGTTACGCGCCGGACAGGGTGGGGACTGAAGCTTTCTTT. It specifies CASSYAPDRVGTEAFF.

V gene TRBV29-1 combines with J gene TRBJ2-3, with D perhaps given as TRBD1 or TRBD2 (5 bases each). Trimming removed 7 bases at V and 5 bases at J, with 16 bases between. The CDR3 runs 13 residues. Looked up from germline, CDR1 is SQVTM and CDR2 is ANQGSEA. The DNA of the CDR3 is TGCAGCGGAGGGGCAGGGAGAGGAGATACGCAGTATTTT. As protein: CSGGAGRGDTQYF.

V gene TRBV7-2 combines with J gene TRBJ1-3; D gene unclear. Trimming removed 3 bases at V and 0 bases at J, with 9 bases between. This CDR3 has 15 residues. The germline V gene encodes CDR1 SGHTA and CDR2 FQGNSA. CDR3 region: CASSFLGYSGNTIYF. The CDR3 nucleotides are TGTGCCAGCAGCTTCTTAGGTTACTCTGGAAACACCATATATTTT.

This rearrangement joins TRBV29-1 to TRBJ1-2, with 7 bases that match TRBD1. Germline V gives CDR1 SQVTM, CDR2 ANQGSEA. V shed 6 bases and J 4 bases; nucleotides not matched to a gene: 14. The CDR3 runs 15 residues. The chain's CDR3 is CSVTGQETTLYGYTF. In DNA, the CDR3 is TGCAGCGTGACCGGACAGGAGACGACCCTCTATGGCTACACCTTC.

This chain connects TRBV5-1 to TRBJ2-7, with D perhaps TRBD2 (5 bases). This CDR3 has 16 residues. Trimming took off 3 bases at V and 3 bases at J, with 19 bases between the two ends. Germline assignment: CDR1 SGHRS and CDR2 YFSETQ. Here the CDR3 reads CASSYSYSGGGYEQYF. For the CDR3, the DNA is TGCGCCAGCAGCTATTCCTACTCAGGAGGAGGCTACGAGCAGTACTTC.

CDR3 loop: CASRGPYNSPLHF. The DNA for the CDR3 is TGTGCCAGCAGGGGCCCCTATAATTCACCCCTCCACTTT. The chain is built from TRBV27 and TRBJ1-6; D unresolved. From germline, CDR1 is MNHEY and CDR2 SMNVEV (reference sequence). V gave up 6 bases and J gave up 2 bases, with 5 bases separating them. The CDR3 spans 13 residues.

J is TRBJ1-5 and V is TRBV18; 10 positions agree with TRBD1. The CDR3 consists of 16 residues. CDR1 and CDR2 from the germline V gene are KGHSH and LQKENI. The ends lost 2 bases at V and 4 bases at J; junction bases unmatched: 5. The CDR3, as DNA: TGTGCCAGCTCACCAATGACAGGGGGCGGAAATCAGCCCCAGCATTTT. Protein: CASSPMTGGGNQPQHF.